A single sample gave rise to the 11 T cell receptor beta chains below, sequenced in a study of CD8+CD57+ T cells in acquired aplastic anemia. The study profiled TCR beta VDJ and CDR3 using genomic DNA as template. In TCRdb, the reads were re-called with MiXCR into one record per CDR3 protein. The top ten clones hold more than 0.95% of a sample with 150,000 to 200,000 distinct CDR3 sequences, 40% to 50% of them seen once. Sequenced patients had shown CD8+CD57+ cell expansion by flow cytometry. Sequenced input: sorted CD4+, CD8+, or CD8+CD57+ T cells (not recorded which) from PBMCs. The receptors derive from a human donor with aplastic anemia.

This clonotype was counted many times. V and J are TRBV24-1 and TRBJ2-5; 13 bases match TRBD2. Germline-derived CDR1 and CDR2 are KGHDR and SFDVKD. The CDR3 loop spans 17 amino acids. J was trimmed by 2 bases and V by 3 bases; bases with no gene match: 5. CDR3 in DNA: TGTGCCACCAGTGATCCTACTAGCGGGGGGGGACAAGAGACCCAGTACTTC. This gives the protein CATSDPTSGGGQETQYF.

V and J are TRBV10-3 and TRBJ2-5, with a weak D call TRBD1 (5 bases). Germline assignment: CDR1 ENHRY and CDR2 SYGVKD. The V end lost 10 bases, the J end lost 2 bases, and 8 bases lay between the germline ends. CDR3 length: 11 amino acids. The CDR3 sequence: CATGMQETQYF. The CDR3 DNA reads as TGTGCCACAGGGATGCAAGAGACCCAGTACTTC.

V gene TRBV29-1 combines with J gene TRBJ1-1, with unresolved D. The V end lost 7 bases, the J end lost 1 base, and 16 bases lay between the germline ends. The CDR3 spans 14 residues. Germline CDR1 is SQVTM and CDR2 is ANQGSEA. CDR3 residues: CSADLNRANTEAFF. The DNA of the CDR3 is TGCAGCGCCGACCTTAATCGCGCGAACACTGAAGCTTTCTTT.

V gene TRBV19 combines with J gene TRBJ2-5; D gene unclear. Germline-derived CDR1 and CDR2 are LNHDA and SQIVND (reference sequence). This CDR3 contains 14 residues. The V gene lost 6 bases and the J gene lost 4 bases, with 15 bases spanning the gap. CDR3 protein: CASSQSGVRETQYF. For the CDR3, the DNA is TGTGCCAGTAGCCAAAGTGGCGTGCGAGAGACCCAGTACTTC.

This clonotype was seen a few times. The V call is TRBV7-2, the J call TRBJ2-2; no firm D call. CDR1 and CDR2 (germline): SGHTA, FQGNSA. Trimming left V 5 bases short and J 8 bases short, with 6 bases between. This CDR3 is built from 11 residues. CDR3 coding DNA: TGTGCCAGCAGCCCATTAGGGGAGCTGTTTTTT. Protein: CASSPLGELFF. Full variable domain (remainder filled in from reference TRBV7-2 and TRBJ2-2): GAGVSQSPSNKVTEKGKDVELRCDPISGHTALYWYRQSLGQGLEFLIYFQGNSAPDKSGLPSDRFSAERTGGSVSTLTIQRTQQEDSAVYLCASSPLGELFFGEGSRLTVL.

V is TRBV10-3 and J is TRBJ1-6; 7 positions match TRBD1. Germline CDR1 and CDR2: ENHRY and SYGVKD. Losses at the gene ends were 11 bases for V and 5 bases for J; bases not matched to a gene: 9. The CDR3 has 14 amino acids. Here the CDR3 reads CAGCGTGDNSPLHF. The CDR3 coding sequence is TGTGCCGGGTGCGGCACAGGGGATAATTCACCCCTCCACTTT.

The rearrangement joins TRBV19 to TRBJ2-7; TRBD2 matches at 13 bases. The germline V gene encodes CDR1 LNHDA and CDR2 SQIVND (reference sequence). The V gene end was trimmed by 10 bases and the J gene end by 6 bases; junction bases not matched to a gene: 15. This CDR3 has 16 amino acids. Here the CDR3 DNA reads TGTGCCACTTCCGTGACTAGCGGGGGGCGGGCCGGCGAGCAGTACTTC. Its translation: CATSVTSGGRAGEQYF.

This clonotype appeared a single time. This chain links TRBV24-1 with TRBJ2-5, with D tentatively TRBD2 (6 bases). Germline CDR1 KGHDR, CDR2 SFDVKD. Trimming stripped 5 bases from V and 4 bases from J, with 16 bases between. CDR3 length: 15 residues. In DNA, the CDR3 is TGTGCCACCAGTGGGTCGGGAGTAACTAGAGAGACCCAGTACTTC. Translation: CATSGSGVTRETQYF.

Many counts were recorded for this clonotype. The V and J genes are TRBV5-6 and TRBJ2-7; no clear D gene. The V end was cut by 3 bases, the J end by 1 base, with 5 bases between. Germline assignment: CDR1 SGHDT and CDR2 YYEEEE. The CDR3 is 12 amino acids. DNA of the CDR3: TGTGCCAGCAGCTGGACGTCCTACGAGCAGTACTTC. Protein: CASSWTSYEQYF.

The V call is TRBV28, the J call TRBJ1-1; TRBD1 matches 9 bases. Unmatched junction bases numbered 5, after V lost 5 bases and J lost 13 bases. This CDR3 is 11 amino acids long. Germline CDR1 reads MDHEN; CDR2 reads SYDVKM. CDR3 DNA: TGTGCCAGCAGTACCGGGACAGGGAATTTCTTT. Protein sequence: CASSTGTGNFF.

This clonotype was recorded only once. A single base separates this from a much larger clone, so it may be a read error. The chain combines TRBV2 with TRBJ1-2; D is unclear. CDR1 is SNHLY, CDR2 FYNNEI, per germline. CDR3 size: 11 residues. Trimming left V 8 bases short and J 3 bases short, with 7 bases between. The CDR3 sequence: CASGDDYGYTF. The CDR3 DNA sequence: TGTGCCAGCGGGGATGACTATGGCTACACCTTC.